These 11 T cell receptor beta chains came from one sample sequenced in a study of control samples from healthy donors and cancer patients. Some clones are missing from TCRdb's copy, which holds only in-frame ones; the method was immunoSEQ multiplex PCR. The repertoire holds about 7,400 clones, under 90% seen once, with around 30% in the top ten. Sequenced sample: PBMCs. The receptors stem from a man between 65 and 85 years old with lung cancer.

The chain couples TRBV7-2 to TRBJ2-2; D not resolved. The germline CDR1 and CDR2 sequences are SGHTA and FQGNSA. CDR3 length: 14 residues. V was pared by 3 bases and J by 2 bases, with 7 bases between. The CDR3 DNA reads as TGTGCCAGCAGCTTGGGCTTTAACACCGGGGAGCTGTTTTTT. Residues: CASSLGFNTGELFF.

The chain carries TRBV6-1 and TRBJ1-6; D unclear. This CDR3 has 18 amino acids. The germline V and J ends were trimmed by 4 bases and 0 bases, with 16 bases remaining between them. Germline CDR1 and CDR2: MNHNS and SASEGT. Here the CDR3 reads CASSAIMDGSSYNSPLHF. As DNA, the CDR3 is TGTGCCAGCAGTGCCATCATGGACGGAAGCTCCTATAATTCACCCCTCCACTTT.

The V gene is TRBV7-9, the J gene TRBJ1-2; D uncertain. Germline V gene data show CDR1 as SEHNR and CDR2 as FQNEAQ (reference sequence). The CDR3 totals 12 residues. V gave up 2 bases and J gave up 7 bases, with 8 bases separating them. CDR3 bases: TGTGCCAGCAGCTTATCCCGGAGTGGCTACACCTTC. Translating gives CASSLSRSGYTF.

J is TRBJ2-1 and V is TRBV2, with D tentatively TRBD2 (5 bases). The CDR3 is 15 amino acids. Trimming removed 7 bases from V and 0 bases from J, with 13 bases in between. Germline V gives CDR1 SNHLY, CDR2 FYNNEI. The CDR3 spells CASTIGGSSYNEQFF. The CDR3 DNA is TGTGCCAGCACCATAGGAGGCAGCTCCTACAATGAGCAGTTCTTC.

The chain uses TRBV5-1 and TRBJ1-6; 7 bases are shared with TRBD1. This CDR3 spans 16 amino acids. V trimming: 4 bases; J trimming: 10 bases; junction bases outside the gene matches: 14. CDR1 and CDR2 from the germline V gene are SGHRS and YFSETQ. DNA for the CDR3: TGCGCCAGCAGCCTACAGGGGCCGCCAGGGGGATCACCCCTCCACTTT. The encoded protein is CASSLQGPPGGSPLHF.

This clone was detected only once. V and J are TRBV14 and TRBJ1-4, with D maybe TRBD1 (5 bases). There are 16 residues in the CDR3. V lost 1 base, J lost 2 bases, and 11 bases lay in between. Germline V lookup: CDR1 SGHDN, CDR2 FVKESK. The CDR3: CASSQAGGGTNEKLFF. In DNA, the CDR3 is TGTGCCAGCAGCCAAGCCGGGGGTGGCACTAATGAAAAACTGTTTTTT.

The chain is built from TRBV9 and TRBJ2-6; possibly TRBD1 for D (5 bases). The germline V gene has CDR1 SGDLS and CDR2 YYNGEE. The length of the CDR3 is 15 residues. The germline V and J ends were trimmed by 6 bases and 0 bases, with 10 bases remaining between them. The DNA for the CDR3 is TGTGCCAGCACCATCGGACACTCTGGGGCCAACGTCCTGACTTTC. Amino acid sequence: CASTIGHSGANVLTF. The full variable domain, its missing parts supplied by reference TRBV9 and TRBJ2-6, is DSGVTQTPKHLITATGQRVTLRCSPRSGDLSVYWYQQSLDQGLQFLIQYYNGEERAKGNILERFSAQQFPDLHSELNLSSLELGDSALYFCASTIGHSGANVLTFGAGSRLTVL.

The rearrangement joins TRBV6-5 to TRBJ1-5; D is unclear. CDR3 length: 15 residues. The germline V and J ends were trimmed by 6 bases and 2 bases, with 14 bases remaining between them. Germline assignment: CDR1 MNHEY and CDR2 SVGAGI. Here the CDR3 DNA reads TGTGCCAGCAGCAAGAAAGAATCCGGCAATCAGCCCCAGCATTTT. Amino acid sequence: CASSKKESGNQPQHF.

This clone was observed a few times. The J gene is TRBJ1-5, the V gene TRBV19, with 9 nucleotides matching TRBD1. This CDR3 is 14 amino acids long. Germline trimming cut 6 bases from V and 7 bases from J; bases unmatched to any gene: 7. Looked up from germline, CDR1 is LNHDA and CDR2 is SQIVND (reference sequence). In nucleotides, the CDR3 is TGTGCCAGTAGCGCCGGGACAGGGCAACAGCCCCAGCATTTT. Protein sequence: CASSAGTGQQPQHF.

This chain uses TRBV7-8 with TRBJ1-5; D possibly corresponds to TRBD1 (6 bases). Germline lookup yields CDR1 SGHVS and CDR2 FQNEAQ. V lost 0 bases, J lost 0 bases, and 15 bases lay in between. The CDR3 runs to 18 residues. CDR3 in DNA: TGTGCCAGCAGCTTAGCCCCAGGGGTTCTAGATAGCAATCAGCCCCAGCATTTT. Protein: CASSLAPGVLDSNQPQHF.

This clone has just one count. The V and J genes are TRBV6-2 or TRBV6-3 and TRBJ2-5; D gene uncertain. Germline CDR1 MNHEY, CDR2 SVGEGT. CDR3 length: 15 residues. The germline V and J ends were trimmed by 0 bases and 4 bases, with 12 bases remaining between them. CDR3 nucleotide sequence: TGTGCCAGCAGTTACTCGAACAGTGTGAGAGAGACCCAGTACTTC. Amino acid sequence: CASSYSNSVRETQYF.